This entry concerns a single T cell receptor beta chain. As yet, its antigen is unknown. This sample stems from a study of OX40 agonist ivuxolimab in advanced cancers. For the study at large: Recorded diagnoses for dose-escalation patients were hepatocellular carcinoma, melanoma, renal cell or head and neck cancer. With a range of roughly 20 to 85, age averaged 60 years, and 65% to 85% were male. Whole-study findings and limits: CD4+ and CD8+ blood T cells expanded clonally by week 6 at 0.1 to 3.0 mg/kg. Certain nonresponders likewise exhibited a low normalized T-cell clonal expansion.

Some clones are missing from TCRdb's copy, which holds only in-frame ones; the method was immunoSEQ multiplex PCR. Of 98,000 or so clones listed, roughly four fifths were seen once; the top ten hold more than 1.1%. Sequencing was performed on CD4+ or CD8+ T cells sorted from blood, taken in a trial of the OX40 agonist ivuxolimab. The receptor was derived from an adult with an advanced solid tumor such as melanoma, head and neck, liver or kidney cancer.

Here the CDR3 DNA reads TGCGCCAGTAAAGGGACTAGCGGGTTCGGGAACACCGGGGAGCTGTTTTTT. This translates into CASKGTSGFGNTGELFF. The chain combines TRBV5-1 with TRBJ2-2; TRBD2 matches 12 bases. V was clipped by 8 bases and J by 1 base; unmatched bases: 9. The CDR3 extends over 17 amino acids. Germline CDR1 is SGHRS and CDR2 is YFSETQ.